These 27 T cell receptor beta chains were sequenced from one sample in a study of control samples from healthy donors and cancer patients. TCRdb's table, derived via immunoSEQ multiplex PCR, lists solely in-frame clones and lacks some. The table has 100,000 or so clones, 75% to 90% seen once. Sequenced input: blood. These receptors came from a man aged 25-45 years in good health.

This clone was seen just once. The chain couples TRBV5-4 to TRBJ2-1; 11 bases are a match to TRBD2. V gave up 2 bases and J gave up 4 bases; unmatched junction bases: 8. Germline loops: CDR1 SGHNT, CDR2 YYREEE (reference sequence). This CDR3 comprises 17 residues. CDR3 loop: CASSLTSGGGMYNEQFF. The DNA for the CDR3 is TGTGCCAGCAGCTTAACTAGCGGGGGTGGAATGTACAATGAGCAGTTCTTC. The full variable domain, completed using reference TRBV5-4 and TRBJ2-1, is ETGVTQSPTHLIKTRGQQVTLRCSSQSGHNTVSWYQQALGQGPQFIFQYYREEENGRGNFPPRFSGLQFPNYSSELNVNALELDDSALYLCASSLTSGGGMYNEQFFGPGTRLTVL.

The J gene is TRBJ1-4, the V gene TRBV11-2, with 7 bases matching TRBD1. Germline trimming cut 5 bases from V and 8 bases from J; bases unmatched to any gene: 14. In germline, CDR1 is SGHAT, CDR2 FQNNGV. The CDR3 sequence is 16 residues long. CDR3 region: CASSHPLGGGLEKLFF. The CDR3 DNA is TGTGCCAGCAGCCACCCCCTGGGAGGGGGCCTCGAAAAACTGTTTTTT.

The chain combines TRBV5-1 with TRBJ2-1; D perhaps matches TRBD1 (6 bases). The V and J ends lost 4 bases and 2 bases respectively, with 16 bases between them. Germline V gives CDR1 SGHRS, CDR2 YFSETQ. The CDR3 runs to 16 residues. The DNA of the CDR3 is TGCGCCAGCAGCCAATACTCGGGACAAACCTACAATGAGCAGTTCTTC. Its protein product is CASSQYSGQTYNEQFF.

The chain is built from TRBV5-5 and TRBJ2-5; 11 positions agree with TRBD2. Germline trimming cut 1 base from V and 5 bases from J; bases unmatched to any gene: 10. The CDR3 is 17 residues long. The germline V gene encodes CDR1 SGHKS and CDR2 YYEKEE (reference sequence). CDR3 region: CASSLRVSGGAWETQYF. The CDR3 DNA reads as TGTGCCAGCAGCTTGAGAGTTAGCGGGGGGGCATGGGAGACCCAGTACTTC. The full variable domain, with the rest looked up from reference TRBV5-5 and TRBJ2-5, is DAGVTQSPTHLIKTRGQQVTLRCSPISGHKSVSWYQQVLGQGPQFIFQYYEKEERGRGNFPDRFSARQFPNYSSELNVNALLLGDSALYLCASSLRVSGGAWETQYFGPGTRLLVL.

The chain recombines TRBV30 with TRBJ1-5; 8 bases are shared with TRBD1. This CDR3 comprises 15 residues. Trimming at V came to 0 bases and at J to 6 bases, leaving 7 bases not matched to a gene. Germline V gene data show CDR1 as GTSNPN and CDR2 as SVGIG (reference sequence). The CDR3 loop reads CAWSVSGGFSQPQHF. For the CDR3, the DNA is TGTGCCTGGAGTGTGTCAGGGGGCTTCAGTCAGCCCCAGCATTTT.

This chain links TRBV27 with TRBJ2-3; no clear D. The CDR3 consists of 14 residues. CDR1 is MNHEY and CDR2 is SMNVEV in the germline V gene (reference sequence). V was pared by 3 bases and J by 0 bases, with 7 bases between. The CDR3 reads CASSFSPSTDTQYF. CDR3 sequence (DNA): TGTGCCAGCAGTTTTAGCCCTAGCACAGATACGCAGTATTTT.

The rearrangement links TRBV19 to TRBJ2-4, with TRBD2 matching 9 bases. CDR3 length equals 16 residues. The V gene's germline CDR1 is LNHDA and CDR2 SQIVND (reference sequence). Trimming removed 5 bases from V and 12 bases from J; junction bases left unmatched: 17. The CDR3 DNA reads as TGTGCCAGTAGTCCCCTCAATAGCGGGAGTTATAGAGATCAGTACTTC. This codes for CASSPLNSGSYRDQYF.

This chain uses TRBV18 with TRBJ2-5, with D uncertain. CDR3 length equals 11 residues. V dropped 5 bases and J dropped 4 bases, with 5 bases sitting between them. Germline V CDR1 and CDR2: KGHSH, LQKENI. CDR3 DNA: TGTGCCAGCTCAAGACTAGAGACCCAGTACTTC. Amino acid sequence: CASSRLETQYF.

The chain has TRBV20-1 and TRBJ2-5, with D tentatively TRBD2 (5 bases). In germline, CDR1 is DFQATT, CDR2 SNEGSKA (reference sequence). This CDR3 comprises 11 residues. V gave up 4 bases and J gave up 9 bases, with 12 bases separating them. The CDR3 coding sequence is TGCAGTGCTAAGCGGCCGGCGGCCCAGTACTTC. Its protein is CSAKRPAAQYF.

The genes are TRBV7-3 and TRBJ2-2, with no clear D. V lost 0 bases and J 5 bases, leaving 13 bases between the germline ends. Germline CDR1 and CDR2: SGHTA and FQGTGA. The CDR3 has 16 residues. The CDR3, as DNA: TGTGCCAGCAGCTTAACGGATCGGAAAGGGACCGGGGAGCTGTTTTTT. This codes for CASSLTDRKGTGELFF.

About this clone itself: The same CDR3 arises from other DNA sequences in this sample as well. This chain links TRBV28 with TRBJ2-2; 8 bases are a match to TRBD1. The CDR3 is 16 residues long. Unmatched junction bases numbered 6, after V lost 3 bases and J lost 3 bases. The germline gives CDR1 MDHEN, CDR2 SYDVKM. This CDR3 reads CASSLGRGLYTGELFF. CDR3 coding DNA: TGTGCCAGCAGTTTGGGCAGGGGGCTTTACACCGGGGAGCTGTTTTTT.

The genes are TRBV28 and TRBJ2-7, with TRBD1 identical over 8 bases. Germline V gene data show CDR1 as MDHEN and CDR2 as SYDVKM. CDR3 size: 15 residues. J gave up 3 bases and V 7 bases, and 11 bases lay outside the gene matches. In DNA form, the CDR3 reads TGTGCCAGCACCCCCGGGGACAGGCGATTCTACGAGCAGTACTTC. Its protein is CASTPGDRRFYEQYF.

The V and J genes are TRBV18 and TRBJ2-5, with D hard to call. The ends were cut back, 3 bases at V and 4 bases at J, with 9 bases in the middle. Germline V CDR1 and CDR2: KGHSH, LQKENI. The CDR3 runs to 13 residues. The DNA of the CDR3 is TGTGCCAGCTCACCTGCTAGGGTAGAGACCCAGTACTTC. Its translation: CASSPARVETQYF.

The J gene is TRBJ1-5, the V gene TRBV5-1, with 10 bases matching TRBD1. V was clipped by 4 bases and J by 3 bases; unmatched bases: 4. The CDR3 covers 15 residues. Germline V gene lookup returns CDR1 SGHRS and CDR2 YFSETQ. The CDR3 protein is CASSPGTGDNQPQHF. The DNA of the CDR3 is TGCGCCAGCAGCCCCGGGACAGGGGACAATCAGCCCCAGCATTTT. Full variable domain (remainder filled in from reference TRBV5-1 and TRBJ1-5): KAGVTQTPRYLIKTRGQQVTLSCSPISGHRSVSWYQQTPGQGLQFLFEYFSETQRNKGNFPGRFSGRQFSNSRSEMNVSTLELGDSALYLCASSPGTGDNQPQHFGDGTRLSIL.

The V call is TRBV6-5, the J call TRBJ2-6, with D maybe TRBD2 (5 bases). Trimming took 6 bases from V and 0 from J, leaving 6 bases between them. This CDR3 region has 14 residues. Germline CDR1 reads MNHEY; CDR2 reads SVGAGI. The CDR3 sequence is CASRAASGANVLTF. The CDR3 DNA reads as TGTGCCAGCAGAGCGGCCTCTGGGGCCAACGTCCTGACTTTC.

The genes are TRBV24-1 and TRBJ2-1, with TRBD1 as a possible D gene (5 bases). The germline CDR1 and CDR2 sequences are KGHDR and SFDVKD. Trimming took off 4 bases at V and 6 bases at J, with 18 bases between the two ends. This CDR3 region has 16 residues. CDR3 bases: TGTGCCACCAGTGAGACCACAGGCAAACGGAGCAATGAGCAGTTCTTC. Its protein product is CATSETTGKRSNEQFF.

The CDR3 loop reads CASTQRGGYYGYTF. The CDR3 DNA reads TGTGCCAGCACCCAGAGGGGGGGCTACTATGGCTACACCTTC. The rearrangement links TRBV5-4 to TRBJ1-2; D is perhaps TRBD1 (6 bases). The germline V and J ends were trimmed by 6 bases and 3 bases, with 15 bases remaining between them. Germline lookup yields CDR1 SGHNT and CDR2 YYREEE (reference sequence). The CDR3 runs 14 residues.

CDR3 nucleotides: TGTGCCAGCAACGCGCGGGGGACAGGGGGCAGGGCGAGATCCACCGGGGAGCTGTTTTTT. It codes for CASNARGTGGRARSTGELFF. The rearrangement links TRBV2 to TRBJ2-2, with 12 positions matching TRBD1. Germline CDR1 is SNHLY and CDR2 is FYNNEI. This CDR3 has 20 residues. V gave up 7 bases and J gave up 4 bases; unmatched junction bases: 19.

This chain connects TRBV11-2 to TRBJ1-1, with D hard to call. The CDR3 totals 15 residues. V lost 3 bases to trimming and J lost 1 base, with 12 bases between them. CDR1 SGHAT and CDR2 FQNNGV come from the germline V gene. The CDR3 reads CASSLLGQENTEAFF. CDR3 nucleotide sequence: TGTGCCAGCAGCTTGCTAGGCCAGGAGAACACTGAAGCTTTCTTT.

The chain is built from TRBV7-8 and TRBJ1-1; a possible D gene is TRBD1 (6 bases). With 5 bases removed from V and 1 base from J, the gap between germline ends came to 8 bases. CDR3 size: 13 residues. Germline assignment: CDR1 SGHVS and CDR2 FQNEAQ. CDR3 DNA sequence: TGTGCCAGCAGCCGGACAGAGAACACTGAAGCTTTCTTT. It translates to CASSRTENTEAFF.

The V and J genes are TRBV19 and TRBJ2-3; tentative D call: TRBD1 (5 bases). The CDR3 runs to 14 residues. Germline values: CDR1 LNHDA, CDR2 SQIVND (reference sequence). Trimming stripped 0 bases from V and 1 base from J, with 5 bases between. CDR3 DNA sequence: TGTGCCAGTAGTATAGACAGGGGCACAGATACGCAGTATTTT. This translates into CASSIDRGTDTQYF.

The chain has TRBV9 and TRBJ2-1, with 9 bases identical to TRBD1. The V gene end was trimmed by 3 bases and the J gene end by 7 bases; junction bases not matched to a gene: 5. Germline loops: CDR1 SGDLS, CDR2 YYNGEE. There are 14 residues in the CDR3. The CDR3 here is CASSAGTGRNEQFF. The CDR3 DNA follows: TGTGCCAGCAGCGCCGGGACAGGGCGGAATGAGCAGTTCTTC.

The rearrangement uses TRBV5-6 and TRBJ2-7, with TRBD2 matching 11 bases. The ends lost 2 bases at V and 2 bases at J; junction bases unmatched: 3. Germline V gene sequence: CDR1 SGHDT, CDR2 YYEEEE. The CDR3 runs 15 residues. DNA for the CDR3: TGTGCCAGCAGCTTCGGTAGCGGGGGGGCCTACGAGCAGTACTTC. Protein: CASSFGSGGAYEQYF. Drawing the rest from reference TRBV5-6 and TRBJ2-7, the complete variable domain is DAGVTQSPTHLIKTRGQQVTLRCSPKSGHDTVSWYQQALGQGPQFIFQYYEEEERQRGNFPDRFSGHQFPNYSSELNVNALLLGDSALYLCASSFGSGGAYEQYFGPGTRLTVT.

Points on this clone: Compared with germline, one end of the junction differs, possibly owing to a read error. The chain links TRBV7-2 to TRBJ2-3; TRBD2 matches at 10 bases. The germline V gene encodes CDR1 SGHTA and CDR2 FQGNSA. The CDR3 contains 15 residues. CDR3 sequence (DNA): TGTGCCAGCAGCGTAGCGGGAGGCAGCACAGATACGCAGTATTTT. This encodes CASSVAGGSTDTQYF. The complete variable domain, with remaining parts taken from reference TRBV7-2 and TRBJ2-3, reads GAGVSQSPSNKVTEKGKDVELRCDPISGHTALYWYRQSLGQGLEFLIYFQGNSAPDKSGLPSDRFSAERTGGSVSTLTIQRTQQEDSAVYLCASSVAGGSTDTQYFGPGTRLTVL.

V and J are TRBV3-1 (or the pseudogene TRBV3-2) and TRBJ2-3; D gene ambiguous. Germline V CDR1 and CDR2: LGHDT, YNNKEL (reference sequence). The length of the CDR3 is 15 residues. Trimming shortened V by 5 bases and J by 2 bases, and 14 bases separated the two germline ends. The CDR3 spells CASSYTVRFTDTQYF. The DNA for the CDR3 is TGTGCCAGCAGCTACACAGTCAGGTTCACAGATACGCAGTATTTT.

In DNA, the CDR3 is TGTGCCACTAACGGTGACAGGATGAACACTGAAGCTTTCTTT. It translates to CATNGDRMNTEAFF. The genes are TRBV10-3 and TRBJ1-1, with D tentatively TRBD1 (6 bases). Trimming took off 10 bases at V and 0 bases at J, with 15 bases between the two ends. Germline V gene sequence: CDR1 ENHRY, CDR2 SYGVKD. This CDR3 has 14 amino acids.

The chain joins TRBV6-5 to TRBJ1-5, with TRBD1 as a possible D gene (6 bases). From germline, CDR1 is MNHEY and CDR2 SVGAGI. Trimming removed 7 bases from V and 4 bases from J, with 14 bases in between. This CDR3 comprises 14 residues. CDR3 bases: TGTGCCAGCACATTGGAAAGGGGGAATCAGCCCCAGCATTTT. Translating it yields CASTLERGNQPQHF.